A single sample gave rise to the 14 T cell receptor beta chains below, sequenced in a study of T cells in Graves' hyperthyroidism and ophthalmopathy. TCR beta CDR3 regions were amplified from RNA transcripts. HTBI primers were employed in a first-round RT-PCR of the TCR CDR3. Using its own MiXCR run on the multiplex PCR reads, TCRdb lists one record per CDR3 protein. The top ten clones hold about 5.8% of a sample with some 600,000 distinct CDR3 sequences, roughly 13% of them seen once. The sample consisted of blood. These receptors came from a woman in her thirties with Graves' hyperthyroidism that later progressed to Graves' ophthalmopathy.

This clonotype was seen at least ten times. The chain couples TRBV27 to TRBJ1-1, with D unresolved. Trimming took 3 bases from V and 11 from J, leaving 10 bases between them. CDR3 length: 11 amino acids. Germline lookup yields CDR1 MNHEY and CDR2 SMNVEV (reference sequence). The CDR3 bases are TGTGCCAGCAGTTTTCTGGGAGTGGCTTTCTTT. Translating it yields CASSFLGVAFF.

This clonotype appeared many times. V usage is TRBV6-1 and J usage is TRBJ2-7; maybe TRBD1 (6 bases). The CDR3 has 16 residues. Trimming left V 0 bases short and J 5 bases short, with 17 bases between. Germline CDR1 and CDR2: MNHNS and SASEGT. This CDR3 reads CASSEAPIGGKDEQYF. The CDR3 DNA is TGTGCCAGCAGTGAAGCGCCTATAGGGGGAAAGGACGAGCAGTACTTC.

This clonotype was seen repeatedly, ten times or more. The chain recombines TRBV5-1 with TRBJ2-3; no reliable D call. Germline assignment: CDR1 SGHRS and CDR2 YFSETQ. The CDR3 has 14 amino acids. V lost 2 bases to trimming and J lost 0 bases, with 7 bases between them. The CDR3 sequence: CASSFERSTDTQYF. CDR3 coding DNA: TGCGCCAGCAGCTTTGAACGGAGCACAGATACGCAGTATTTT.

This clonotype has a count of ten or more. The rearrangement uses TRBV6-2 or TRBV6-3 and TRBJ1-1; D is unclear. CDR3 length: 13 amino acids. V lost 2 bases to trimming and J lost 4 bases, with 8 bases between them. Germline lookup yields CDR1 MNHEY and CDR2 SVGEGT. CDR3 residues: CASSYVATTEAFF. The CDR3 bases are TGTGCCAGCAGTTACGTGGCGACCACTGAAGCTTTCTTT.

In its sample, this clonotype was seen many times. This chain links TRBV11-2 with TRBJ2-2, with 9 bases matching TRBD1. Germline V gives CDR1 SGHAT, CDR2 FQNNGV. The length of the CDR3 is 15 residues. J was trimmed by 2 bases and V by 5 bases; bases with no gene match: 3. CDR3 sequence (DNA): TGTGCCAGCAGCGGACAGGGGCTAAACACCGGGGAGCTGTTTTTT. Translated: CASSGQGLNTGELFF.

There are many counts of this clonotype. J is TRBJ2-2 and V is TRBV20-1, with 8 nucleotides matching TRBD1. CDR1 and CDR2 from the germline V gene are DFQATT and SNEGSKA (reference sequence). The trim removed 3 bases at V and 7 bases at J, leaving 1 base unmatched. There are 12 residues in the CDR3. CDR3 sequence (DNA): TGCAGTGCTAGCGACAGGGGCGGGGAGCTGTTTTTT. Encoded protein: CSASDRGGELFF.

This clonotype was detected ten times or more. This chain joins TRBV7-8 and TRBJ2-5, with 10 bases aligning to TRBD2. Looked up from germline, CDR1 is SGHVS and CDR2 is FQNEAQ. Losses at the gene ends were 7 bases for V and 5 bases for J; bases not matched to a gene: 10. This CDR3 comprises 15 residues. DNA of the CDR3: TGTGCCAGCAACCCCTGGACTAGCGGACTGGAGACCCAGTACTTC. Translation: CASNPWTSGLETQYF.

This clonotype occurred many times. The chain carries TRBV6-2 or TRBV6-3 and TRBJ1-5, with unresolved D. Trimming cost V 5 bases and J 2 bases, with 13 bases left between them. The CDR3 spans 15 residues. The germline V gene has CDR1 MNHEY and CDR2 SVGEGT. The DNA for the CDR3 is TGTGCCAGCAGTCCGGGTGGGATTGGCAATCAGCCCCAGCATTTT. Residues: CASSPGGIGNQPQHF.

In this sample, this clonotype turned up a few times. The CDR3 coding sequence is TGTGCCATCAACATAGGACAGACGGGCGAGCAGTACTTC. Protein sequence: CAINIGQTGEQYF. The genes are TRBV10-3 and TRBJ2-7, with D possibly TRBD1 on 6 matching bases. The germline CDR1 and CDR2 sequences are ENHRY and SYGVKD. CDR3 length: 13 residues. Trimming left V 7 bases short and J 6 bases short, with 16 bases between.

The chain links TRBV7-9 to TRBJ2-1; 8 bases are a match to TRBD2. The CDR3 is 16 amino acids. V lost 5 bases, J lost 8 bases, and 14 bases stayed unmatched. Germline CDR1 and CDR2: SEHNR and FQNEAQ (reference sequence). CDR3 sequence (DNA): TGTGCCAGCAGCCTCTTTAGCGGGACCCACTCCCATGAGCAGTTCTTC. Residues: CASSLFSGTHSHEQFF. Based on the CDR3 plus reference TRBV7-9 and TRBJ2-1, the full variable domain is DTGVSQNPRHKITKRGQNVTFRCDPISEHNRLYWYRQTLGQGPEFLTYFQNEAQLEKSRLLSDRFSAERPKGSFSTLEIQRTEQGDSAMYLCASSLFSGTHSHEQFFGPGTRLTVL.

There are many counts of this clonotype. CDR3 nucleotides: TGTGCCACCAGCAGAGATAGAGCGATCGGAACGCAGTTCTTC. It encodes CATSRDRAIGTQFF. The rearrangement uses TRBV15 and TRBJ2-1; D is unresolved. The germline V gene encodes CDR1 LNHNV and CDR2 YYDKDF (reference sequence). The V and J ends lost 0 bases and 12 bases respectively, with 15 bases between them. CDR3 length equals 14 residues.

This clonotype was seen more than once but under ten times. The chain has TRBV2 and TRBJ1-1; possible D gene TRBD1, 6 bases. The CDR3 totals 15 residues. Germline V gives CDR1 SNHLY, CDR2 FYNNEI. The V end lost 7 bases, the J end lost 1 base, and 16 bases lay between the germline ends. CDR3 sequence: CASKGGKVRNTEAFF. The CDR3 nucleotides read TGTGCCAGCAAGGGGGGAAAGGTCAGGAACACTGAAGCTTTCTTT.

This clonotype was recorded many times. The V call is TRBV12-5, the J call TRBJ1-5, with no clear D. CDR1 is LGHNT and CDR2 is FRNRAP in the germline V gene. CDR3 length: 16 amino acids. Trimming cost V 0 bases and J 5 bases, with 14 bases left between them. The DNA of the CDR3 is TGTGCTAGTGGTTTGGTACTAGGCGGAATACATCAGCCCCAGCATTTT. Amino acids: CASGLVLGGIHQPQHF.

CDR3 in DNA: TGCGCCAGCAGCCAAGATCACCGGGAGTCCTCCTACGAGCAGTACTTC. Translating it yields CASSQDHRESSYEQYF. The rearrangement uses TRBV4-3 and TRBJ2-7, with a weak D call TRBD2 (6 bases). The CDR3 runs to 16 residues. Germline V gives CDR1 LGHNA, CDR2 YSLEER. Between the trimmed V and J ends, which lost 0 bases and 0 bases, there was a span of 12 bases.